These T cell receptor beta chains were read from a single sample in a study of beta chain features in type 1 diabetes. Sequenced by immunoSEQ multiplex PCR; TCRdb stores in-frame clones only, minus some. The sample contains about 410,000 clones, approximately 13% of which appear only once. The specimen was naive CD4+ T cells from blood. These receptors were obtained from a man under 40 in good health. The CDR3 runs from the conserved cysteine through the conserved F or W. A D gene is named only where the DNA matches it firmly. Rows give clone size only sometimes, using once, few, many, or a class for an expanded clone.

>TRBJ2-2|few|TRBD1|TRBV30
TGTGCCTGGAGTAAAGGGGGACAGGGCGCCGGGGAGCTGTTTTTT
CAWSKGGQGAGELFF
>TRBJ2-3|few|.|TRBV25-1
TGTGCCAGCAGTGATATAGGGCAATCGGCAGATACGCAGTATTTT
CASSDIGQSADTQYF
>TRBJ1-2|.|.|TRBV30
TGTGCCTGGAGTCCCTACGGGGCCGCAACCTTC
CAWSPYGAATF
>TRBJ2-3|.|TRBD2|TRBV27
TGTGCCAGCGGCTCCCGGGGGGAAACGTACTCCACAGATACGCAGTATTTT
CASGSRGETYSTDTQYF
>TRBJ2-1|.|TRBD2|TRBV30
TGTGCCTGGAGGCAGCGGGGCAATGAGCAGTTCTTC
CAWRQRGNEQFF
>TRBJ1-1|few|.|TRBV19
TGTGCCAGTAGTATCAGATCCAGGGGGAACACTGAAGCTTTCTTT
CASSIRSRGNTEAFF
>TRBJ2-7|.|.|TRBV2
TGTGCCAGCTTTGCCCAGCCCAGCTCCTACGAGCAGTACTTC
CASFAQPSSYEQYF
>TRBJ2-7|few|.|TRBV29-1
TGCAGCGTTGATAAGGGCGGCGAGCAGTACTTC
CSVDKGGEQYF
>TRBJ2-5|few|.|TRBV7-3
TGTGCCAGCAGCCCAGACCAGCAAGAGACCCAGTACTTC
CASSPDQQETQYF
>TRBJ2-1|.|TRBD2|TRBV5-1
TGCGCCAGCAGCTTTGATTTGCGGGAGACTTTCAATGAGCAGTTCTTC
CASSFDLRETFNEQFF
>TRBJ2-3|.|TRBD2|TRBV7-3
TGTGCCAGCAGCCCAGGACTAGCGGGAGCCTCAGATACGCAGTATTTT
CASSPGLAGASDTQYF
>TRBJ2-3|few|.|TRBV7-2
TGTGCCAGCGCCAGGGGGGGGCCCGCAGATACGCAGTATTTT
CASARGGPADTQYF
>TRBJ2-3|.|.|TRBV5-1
TGCGCCAGCAGCTTGGAGGGAAGGGCAGATACGCAGTATTTT
CASSLEGRADTQYF
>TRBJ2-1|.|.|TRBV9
TGTGCCAGCAGCGGCAGGCGGAACAATGAGCAGTTCTTC
CASSGRRNNEQFF
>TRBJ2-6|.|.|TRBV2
TGTGCCAGCAGTGCTAGGACATCCTCTGGGGCCAACGTCCTGACTTTC
CASSARTSSGANVLTF
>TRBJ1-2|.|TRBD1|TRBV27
TGTGCCAGCAGTTTCTTACCGACAGGGACTAACTATGGCTACACCTTC
CASSFLPTGTNYGYTF
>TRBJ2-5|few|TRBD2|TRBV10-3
TGTGCCACGGGACTAGCGGGAGGAGAGACCCAGTACTTC
CATGLAGGETQYF
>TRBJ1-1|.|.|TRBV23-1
TGCGCCAGCAGTCAATCCGCCCGGGGGAGGAACACTGAAGCTTTCTTT
CASSQSARGRNTEAFF
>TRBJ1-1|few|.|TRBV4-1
TGCGCCAGCAGCCAAGCGAGAGTAGCTGAAGCTTTCTTT
CASSQARVAEAFF
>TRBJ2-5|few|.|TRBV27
TGTGCCAGCAGTGACGGGCTCCAAGAGACCCAGTACTTC
CASSDGLQETQYF
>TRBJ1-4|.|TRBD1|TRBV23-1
TGCGCCAGCAGTCCGCGTCGGACAGGAAAGAATGAAAAACTGTTTTTT
CASSPRRTGKNEKLFF
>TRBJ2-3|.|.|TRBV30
TGTGCCTGTTGTTATACGCAGTATTTT
CACCYTQYF
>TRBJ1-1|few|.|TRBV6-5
TGTGCCAGCACGGACACTCTGAACACTGAAGCTTTCTTT
CASTDTLNTEAFF
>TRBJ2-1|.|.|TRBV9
TGTGCCAGCAGCCGGACGGGGGATGAGCAGTTCTTC
CASSRTGDEQFF
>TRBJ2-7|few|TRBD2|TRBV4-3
TGCGCCAGCAGCCAATCCCGGGGGGGCCAGTACGAGCAGTACTTC
CASSQSRGGQYEQYF
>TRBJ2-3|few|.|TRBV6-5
TGTGCCAGCACAAGCACAGATACGCAGTATTTT
CASTSTDTQYF
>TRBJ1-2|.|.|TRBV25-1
TGTGCCAGCAGTGAATTCTCCCGGAGGGGCTATGGCTACACCTTC
CASSEFSRRGYGYTF
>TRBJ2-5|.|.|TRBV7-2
TGTGCCAGCAGTTCTGGGCGGAGAGAAGAGACCCAGTACTTC
CASSSGRREETQYF
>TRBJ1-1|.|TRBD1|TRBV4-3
TGCGCCAGCACCCTCGTCTCGGGACAGGGTGACGCTTTCTTT
CASTLVSGQGDAFF
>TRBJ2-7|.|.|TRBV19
TGTGCCAGTAGCCGAACAGGCGTTCCTAACGAGCAGTACTTC
CASSRTGVPNEQYF
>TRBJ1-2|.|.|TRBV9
TGTGCCAGCAGCGCCAGCCTGGGTGGCTACACCTTC
CASSASLGGYTF
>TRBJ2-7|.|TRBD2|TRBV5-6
TGTGCCAGCAGCTTGAGGGGACTATACGAGCAGTACTTC
CASSLRGLYEQYF
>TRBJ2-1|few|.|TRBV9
TGTGCCAGCAGCCGGGACCACAATGAGCAGTTCTTC
CASSRDHNEQFF
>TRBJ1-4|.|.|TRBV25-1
TGTGCCAGCAGTGAACGGCAAAAACTGTTTTTT
CASSERQKLFF
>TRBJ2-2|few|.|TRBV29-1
TGCAGCGTTGAGGACAGCGATGCCACCGGGGAGCTGTTTTTT
CSVEDSDATGELFF
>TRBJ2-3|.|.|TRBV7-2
TGTGCCAGCAGCTTAGTCCGACGGTCAGATACGCAGTATTTT
CASSLVRRSDTQYF
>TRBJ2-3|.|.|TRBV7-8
TGTGCCAGCAGCTTAGCGGGAATAGCGGTCACAGATACGCAGTATTTT
CASSLAGIAVTDTQYF
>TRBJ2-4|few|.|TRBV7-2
TGTGCCAGCAGCTTACGGGACAAAATAGCCAAAAACATTCAGTACTTC
CASSLRDKIAKNIQYF
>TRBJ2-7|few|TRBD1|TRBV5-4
TGTGCCAGCAGCTTGAGTGACAGGGTCTACGAGCAGTACTTC
CASSLSDRVYEQYF
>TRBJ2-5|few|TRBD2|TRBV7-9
TGTGCCAGCAGCTTAATCCGGCGGACGGGAGGAACTGGGGAGACCCAGTACTTC
CASSLIRRTGGTGETQYF
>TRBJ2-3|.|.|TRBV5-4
TGTGCCAGCAGCCTCAACGGACAGACGAACACAGATACGCAGTATTTT
CASSLNGQTNTDTQYF
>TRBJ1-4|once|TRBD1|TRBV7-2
TGTGCCAGCAGCTTAGGACAGGGCGTCGAAAAACTGTTTTTT
CASSLGQGVEKLFF
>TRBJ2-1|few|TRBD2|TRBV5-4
TGTGCCAGCAGCCCCCAACTAGCGGGAGGGCGGGTTGAGCAGTTCTTC
CASSPQLAGGRVEQFF
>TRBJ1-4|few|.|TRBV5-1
TGCGCCAGCAGCTTGCTGGGAGATCATAATGAAAAACTGTTTTTT
CASSLLGDHNEKLFF
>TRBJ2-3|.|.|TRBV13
TGTGCCAGCAGCTTACCCCCTAGCACCGAGGGGTCCAGCACAGATACGCAGTATTTT
CASSLPPSTEGSSTDTQYF
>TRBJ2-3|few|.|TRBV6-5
TGTGCCAGCAGGTTTCCTGGCACAGATACGCAGTATTTT
CASRFPGTDTQYF
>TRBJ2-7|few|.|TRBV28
TGTGCCAGCAGAGATGTCGAGCAGTACTTC
CASRDVEQYF
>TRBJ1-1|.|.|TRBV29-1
TGCAGCGTTGAAGGATACAGAATCACTGAAGCTTTCTTT
CSVEGYRITEAFF
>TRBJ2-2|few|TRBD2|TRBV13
TGTGCCAGCAGCTTAGTTAGCGGGGTGAACACCGGGGAGCTGTTTTTT
CASSLVSGVNTGELFF
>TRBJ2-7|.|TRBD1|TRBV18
TGTGCCAGCTCCCCGGACAGGGGGCGAGAGCAGTACTTC
CASSPDRGREQYF
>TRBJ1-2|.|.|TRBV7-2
TGTGCCAGCAGCTTATTGGCGGATCCGCTCTCCTTC
CASSLLADPLSF
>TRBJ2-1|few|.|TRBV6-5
TGTGCCAGCAGCCGCTGGGTACGAGAATACAATGAGCAGTTCTTC
CASSRWVREYNEQFF
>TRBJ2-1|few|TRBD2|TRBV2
TGTGCCAGCAGCGGTAGCGGGGGCCACTACAATGAGCAGTTCTTC
CASSGSGGHYNEQFF
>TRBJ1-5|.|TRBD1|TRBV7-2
TGTGCCAGCAGCGGGGACAGGGGCAATCAGCCCCAGCATTTT
CASSGDRGNQPQHF